This paragraph reports one TCR beta chain. Antigen unknown. This sample was taken from a study of persistence of HIV-infected CD4 T cells. Stimulation used approximately 10 ug/mL lysate from CMV-infected fibroblasts. CD40L/CD69 double-negative CD45RO-high memory CD4+ T cells were collected. This was the immunoSEQ version 4 assay in survey mode. The protocol was immunoSEQ multiplex PCR, while the TCRdb copy is restricted to in-frame clones and leaves out a portion. Among 35,000 to 40,000 clones listed, over 80% were seen once. The sample was CD4+ T cells sorted from PBMCs after approximately 19-hour stimulation, taken from a patient who received antiretroviral therapy. The origin of this receptor is an adult man with HIV who was CMV-seropositive.

CDR3 residues: CASSLGDREAGELFF. The CDR3 nucleotides read TGTGCCAGCAGCTTGGGGGACAGGGAGGCCGGGGAGCTGTTTTTT. The chain is built from TRBV5-4 and TRBJ2-2, with TRBD1 matching over 9 bases. V was pared by 0 bases and J by 6 bases, with 3 bases of the junction left unmatched. CDR3 length: 15 amino acids. The germline CDR1 and CDR2 sequences are SGHNT and YYREEE (reference sequence).